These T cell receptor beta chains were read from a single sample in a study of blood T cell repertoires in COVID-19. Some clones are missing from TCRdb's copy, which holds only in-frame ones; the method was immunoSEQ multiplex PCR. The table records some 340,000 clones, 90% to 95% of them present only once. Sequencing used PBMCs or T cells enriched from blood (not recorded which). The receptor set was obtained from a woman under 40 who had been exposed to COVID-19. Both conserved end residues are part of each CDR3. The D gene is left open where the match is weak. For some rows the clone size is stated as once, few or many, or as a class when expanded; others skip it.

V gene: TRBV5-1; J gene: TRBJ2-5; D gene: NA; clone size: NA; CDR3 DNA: TGCGCCAGCAGCTCAACCTTGGGGGGCCAAGAGACCCAGTACTTC; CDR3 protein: CASSSTLGGQETQYF
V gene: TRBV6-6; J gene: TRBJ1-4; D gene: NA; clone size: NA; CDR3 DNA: TGTGCCAGCAGTTCCCGAGGGGAAAAACTGTTTTTT; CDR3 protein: CASSSRGEKLFF
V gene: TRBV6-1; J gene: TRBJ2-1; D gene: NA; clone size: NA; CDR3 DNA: TGTGCCAGCAGTGAGTGGGCAGCCTACAATGAGCAGTTCTTC; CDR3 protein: CASSEWAAYNEQFF
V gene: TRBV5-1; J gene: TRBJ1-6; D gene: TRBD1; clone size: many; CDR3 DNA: TGCGCCAGCAGCTTGGGTTTTTGGGACAGGGAGGCACCCCTCCACTTT; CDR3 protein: CASSLGFWDREAPLHF
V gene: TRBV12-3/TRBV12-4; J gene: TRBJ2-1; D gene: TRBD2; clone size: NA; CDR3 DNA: TGTGCCAGCAGTTTCGGGGGGGGAACTGAGCAGTTCTTC; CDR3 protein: CASSFGGGTEQFF
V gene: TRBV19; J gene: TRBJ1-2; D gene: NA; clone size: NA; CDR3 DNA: TGTGCCAGTAGTATAGGAGGAGGGGACTATGGCTACACCTTC; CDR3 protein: CASSIGGGDYGYTF
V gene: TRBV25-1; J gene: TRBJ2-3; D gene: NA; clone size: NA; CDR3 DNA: TGTGCCAGCAGTGAAATACAGACGGGGCAGGGGCCAGATACGCAGTATTTT; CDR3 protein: CASSEIQTGQGPDTQYF
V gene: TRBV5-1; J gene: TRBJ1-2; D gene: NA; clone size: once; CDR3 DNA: TGCGCCAGCAGCTTGGTTCCAGAGGCTAACTATGGCTACACCTTC; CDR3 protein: CASSLVPEANYGYTF
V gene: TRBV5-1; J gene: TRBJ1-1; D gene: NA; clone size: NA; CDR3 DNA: TGCGCCAGCAGCATACACAGGGTTGGTGTTGTTAGGGGTGAAGCTTTCTTT; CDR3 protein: CASSIHRVGVVRGEAFF
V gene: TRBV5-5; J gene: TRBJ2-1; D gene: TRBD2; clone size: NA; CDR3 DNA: TGTGCCAGCAGCTCCCGACTAGCCGAGGTGGGTGAGCAGTTCTTC; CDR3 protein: CASSSRLAEVGEQFF
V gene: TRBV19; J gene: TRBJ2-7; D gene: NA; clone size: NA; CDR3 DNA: TGTGCCAGTAGTTCATACGGGAATAAAGGGCAGTACTTC; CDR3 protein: CASSSYGNKGQYF
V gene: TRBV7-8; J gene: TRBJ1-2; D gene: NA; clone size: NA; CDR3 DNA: TGTGCCAGCAGCTTAGATCTGGGGAGGAACTATGGCTACACCTTC; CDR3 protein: CASSLDLGRNYGYTF
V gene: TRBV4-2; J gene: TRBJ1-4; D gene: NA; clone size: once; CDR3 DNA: TGTGCCAGCAGCCAGAGGGTAGATGAAAAACTGTTTTTT; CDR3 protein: CASSQRVDEKLFF
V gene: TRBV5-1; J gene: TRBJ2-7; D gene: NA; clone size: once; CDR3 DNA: TGCGCCAGCAGCTTGGGCGAGTACGAGCAGTACTTC; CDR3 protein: CASSLGEYEQYF
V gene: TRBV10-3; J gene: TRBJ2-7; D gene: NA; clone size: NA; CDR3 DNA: TGTGCCATCAGTGAGAATCACAGCTACGAGCAGTACTTC; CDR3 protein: CAISENHSYEQYF
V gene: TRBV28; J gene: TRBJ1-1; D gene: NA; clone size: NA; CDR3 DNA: TGTGCCAGCAGTTTATCGAGCGGTGAAGCTTTCTTT; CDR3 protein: CASSLSSGEAFF
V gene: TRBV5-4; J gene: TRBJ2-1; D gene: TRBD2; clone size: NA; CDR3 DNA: TGTGCCAGCAGCTCACGGGACTACAGTCACAATGAGCAGTTCTTC; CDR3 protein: CASSSRDYSHNEQFF